The 26 T cell receptor beta chains below come from one sample, sequenced in a study of immune characterization of retroperitoneal liposarcoma. TCRdb re-derived calls from the PCR reads in MiXCR, one entry per CDR3 protein. This table has approximately 11,000 distinct CDR3 sequences, around 24% appearing once. Input material: tumor tissue. These receptors were obtained from a female donor with retroperitoneal liposarcoma.

This clonotype is medium-sized within its sample. The chain combines TRBV6-6 with TRBJ2-1, with 10 bases identical to TRBD2. This CDR3 has 15 residues. J gave up 8 bases and V 0 bases, and 4 bases lay outside the gene matches. Germline CDR1 is MNHNY and CDR2 is SVGAGI (reference sequence). CDR3 sequence (DNA): TGTGCCAGCAGTTACTCCAGCGGGGGGGCCCATGAGCAGTTCTTC. Translated, it gives CASSYSSGGAHEQFF.

V is TRBV11-3 and J is TRBJ1-1; D gene uncertain. The V gene lost 3 bases and the J gene lost 4 bases, with 3 bases spanning the gap. In germline, CDR1 is SGHNT, CDR2 YENEEA. The CDR3 has 11 amino acids. The CDR3 sequence is CASSFSTEAFF. CDR3 DNA sequence: TGTGCCAGCAGCTTCTCCACTGAAGCTTTCTTT.

This clonotype was detected a few times. This chain links TRBV7-8 with TRBJ2-7; D possibly corresponds to TRBD2 (5 bases). Germline V CDR1 and CDR2: SGHVS, FQNEAQ. V was trimmed by 8 bases and J by 2 bases, leaving 10 bases between them. The CDR3 totals 12 residues. In nucleotides, the CDR3 is TGTGCCAGCGGCCGCGGGCCCTACGAGCAGTACTTC. Translation gives CASGRGPYEQYF.

V is TRBV6-6 and J is TRBJ1-5; D may be TRBD1 (6 bases). The V end was cut by 5 bases, the J end by 3 bases, with 11 bases between. Germline V gene sequence: CDR1 MNHNY, CDR2 SVGAGI (reference sequence). The CDR3 spans 14 residues. CDR3 amino acids: CASSPGTPNQPQHF. CDR3 coding DNA: TGTGCCAGCAGTCCCGGGACACCCAATCAGCCCCAGCATTTT.

To note about this clonotype: Here the CDR3 omits its conserved ending phenylalanine or tryptophan, so a read error is the likely source. It is unclear where the CDR3 begins or ends on the DNA, so no DNA is shown, and the CDR3 is as TCRdb lists it. The V gene is TRBV7-8, the J gene TRBJ2-1; the D call in the table, TRBD2, was not verified against the DNA. Germline V CDR1 and CDR2: SGHVS, FQNEAQ. A total of 9 residues make up the CDR3, ends included. The CDR3 loop reads CASSLFTGG.

This chain uses TRBV12-3 or TRBV12-4 with TRBJ2-5, with D unresolved. The J call is doubtful: the DNA matches TRBJ2-7 better. CDR3 length: 13 amino acids. Written as DNA, the CDR3 is TGTGCCAGCAGTTTCCAGGTCTCCTACGAGCAGTACTTC. Translating it yields CASSFQVSYEQYF.

This clonotype is medium-sized in the sample. This chain uses TRBV7-6 with TRBJ2-2; D call uncertain. The germline V gene encodes CDR1 SGHVS and CDR2 FNYEAQ. CDR3 size: 12 residues. With 6 bases removed from V and 6 bases from J, the gap between germline ends came to 8 bases. The CDR3 here is CASRPNAGELFF. The CDR3 nucleotides read TGTGCCAGCAGGCCGAATGCCGGGGAGCTGTTTTTT. The full variable domain, rest sourced from reference TRBV7-6 and TRBJ2-2, is GAGVSQSPRYKVTKRGQDVALRCDPISGHVSLYWYRQALGQGPEFLTYFNYEAQQDKSGLPNDRFSAERPEGSISTLTIQRTEQRDSAMYRCASRPNAGELFFGEGSRLTVL.

This sequence joins TRBV12-3 or TRBV12-4 and TRBJ2-3, with 13 bases matching TRBD2. The CDR3 is 16 residues long. Trimming removed 6 bases from V and 4 bases from J; junction bases left unmatched: 7. The CDR3 here is CASSPLAGGRPDTQYF. The CDR3 nucleotides read TGTGCCAGCAGCCCACTAGCGGGGGGGCGGCCAGATACGCAGTATTTT.

This rearrangement joins TRBV10-1 to TRBJ2-5; 8 bases agree with TRBD2. The DNA matches TRBJ2-7 better at its end, which makes the J call doubtful. CDR3 length: 13 residues. In germline, CDR1 is WNHNN, CDR2 SYGVQD (reference sequence). Written as DNA, the CDR3 is TGCGCCAGCAGTCCCCTAGCGGGCTACGAGCAGTACTTC. Protein: CASSPLAGYEQYF.

This clonotype was seen more than once but under ten times. The chain carries TRBV15 and TRBJ2-2; D tentatively fits TRBD1 or TRBD2 (5 bases each). The germline CDR1 and CDR2 sequences are LNHNV and YYDKDF (reference sequence). Trimming removed 3 bases from V and 5 bases from J, with 16 bases in between. The CDR3 loop spans 16 amino acids. CDR3 bases: TGTGCCACCAGCAGGGACGGCCGAGGGGTGACCGGGGAGCTGTTTTTT. Protein: CATSRDGRGVTGELFF. The full variable domain, in which reference TRBV15 and TRBJ2-2 provide the parts outside the CDR3, is DAMVIQNPRYQVTQFGKPVTLSCSQTLNHNVMYWYQQKSSQAPKLLFHYYDKDFNNEADTPDNFQSRRPNTSFCFLDIRSPGLGDTAMYLCATSRDGRGVTGELFFGEGSRLTVL.

V usage is TRBV6-1 and J usage is TRBJ2-1, with 7 bases fitting TRBD1. V dropped 6 bases and J dropped 1; count of bases not matched to a gene: 15. The germline V gene encodes CDR1 MNHNS and CDR2 SASEGT. The CDR3 runs 18 residues. In DNA, the CDR3 is TGTGCCAGCAGGCTGGGAGTCCGGGACAGAGGTTCCTACAATGAGCAGTTCTTC. This encodes CASRLGVRDRGSYNEQFF.

In this sample, this clonotype turned up many times. The V gene is TRBV6-1, the J gene TRBJ2-3; D may be TRBD1 (6 bases). In germline, CDR1 is MNHNS, CDR2 SASEGT. V was clipped by 10 bases and J by 3 bases, with 11 bases between them. The CDR3 loop spans 12 amino acids. The CDR3: CATSRGTDTQYF. The CDR3, as DNA: TGTGCCACCTCTAGGGGGACAGATACGCAGTATTTT.

This clonotype is judged medium-sized. The chain employs TRBV6-1 and TRBJ2-1; D perhaps matches TRBD2 (6 bases). The DNA end lines up better with TRBJ2-7; the J call may be wrong. This CDR3 comprises 13 residues. The germline V gene encodes CDR1 MNHNS and CDR2 SASEGT. The CDR3 DNA is TGTGCCAGCAGCACTTTCCGGGGGAATGAGCAGTACTTC. Its translation is CASSTFRGNEQYF.

This rearrangement joins TRBV7-3 to TRBJ2-1; no clear D gene. The CDR3 consists of 15 residues. Per the germline V gene, CDR1 is SGHTA and CDR2 is FQGTGA. Trimming took 0 bases from V and 0 from J, leaving 6 bases between them. CDR3 protein: CASSLTSLSYNEQFF. The CDR3 nucleotides are TGTGCCAGCAGCTTAACGTCACTCTCCTACAATGAGCAGTTCTTC.

This clonotype was seen a handful of times. A junction boundary mismatches the germline segment, possibly from a read error. The rearrangement uses TRBV5-3 and TRBJ2-1; D might be TRBD2 (6 bases). TRBV5-3 is marked as an open reading frame, function uncertain. CDR3 size: 14 residues. CDR3 in DNA: TGTGCCAGCAGCTTGGCGGGATCCTCCTACGAGCAGTTCTTC. Translated: CASSLAGSSYEQFF.

The chain combines TRBV11-2 with TRBJ2-7; D uncertain. The end of the DNA fits TRBJ2-1 better, so the J call may be wrong. The CDR3 is 12 amino acids. Germline CDR1 is SGHAT and CDR2 is FQNNGV. CDR3 DNA sequence: TGTGCCAGCAGCTTTTTTCCGAACATTCAGTTCTTC. Protein: CASSFFPNIQFF.

The chain has TRBV10-2 and TRBJ2-1, with 8 bases identical to TRBD2. The J segment lost 7 bases and the V segment lost 7 bases, leaving 6 bases of the junction unmatched. This CDR3 is 13 amino acids long. Germline V gene data show CDR1 as WSHSY and CDR2 as SAAADI. The CDR3, as DNA: TGCGCCAGCATCAGCGGGAGTATGAATGAGCAGTTCTTC. This sequence encodes CASISGSMNEQFF.

The genes are TRBV6-1 and TRBJ1-5; TRBD1 is a possible D gene (5 bases). The CDR3 contains 14 residues. V gave up 4 bases and J gave up 5 bases, with 12 bases separating them. From germline, CDR1 is MNHNS and CDR2 SASEGT. CDR3 residues: CASSVVGADQPQHF. CDR3 DNA sequence: TGTGCCAGCAGTGTGGTAGGGGCTGATCAGCCCCAGCATTTT.

The chain links TRBV11-2 to TRBJ2-3; 10 nucleotides line up with TRBD2. The CDR3 contains 21 residues. Germline V lookup: CDR1 SGHAT, CDR2 FQNNGV. Trimming removed 1 base from V and 5 bases from J; junction bases left unmatched: 21. The CDR3 loop is CASSLVARQSGRAWGGDTQYF. For the CDR3, the DNA is TGTGCCAGCAGCTTAGTGGCGCGTCAGAGCGGGAGGGCCTGGGGGGGAGATACGCAGTATTTT.

This clonotype was observed many times. CDR3 region: CASSEWGQTEAFF. As DNA, the CDR3 is TGTGCCAGCAGTGAGTGGGGGCAGACTGAAGCTTTCTTT. The chain recombines TRBV6-1 with TRBJ1-1; possibly TRBD1 for D (6 bases). In germline, CDR1 is MNHNS, CDR2 SASEGT. V was pared by 3 bases and J by 5 bases, with 10 bases between. The CDR3 runs 13 residues.

This rearrangement joins TRBV11-2 to TRBJ2-5; D uncertain. The J call is doubtful: the DNA matches TRBJ2-1 better. The germline CDR1 and CDR2 sequences are SGHAT and FQNNGV. The CDR3 runs to 14 residues. This CDR3 reads CASSQLDGQETQFF. In nucleotides, the CDR3 is TGTGCCAGCAGCCAATTGGACGGGCAAGAGACCCAGTTCTTC.

The sample holds many counts of this clonotype. J is TRBJ2-1 and V is TRBV7-2, with 8 positions matching TRBD2. The J call is doubtful: the DNA matches TRBJ2-7 better. The CDR3 is made up of 15 amino acids. Germline V CDR1 and CDR2: SGHTA, FQGNSA. The CDR3 nucleotides read TGTGCCAGCAGCCTTCGGACTAGCCAGGGCAATGAGCAGTACTTC. Translating it yields CASSLRTSQGNEQYF.

V and J are TRBV11-2 and TRBJ2-3; 14 bases align to TRBD2. Near its end, the DNA agrees better with TRBJ2-5, so the J call may be wrong. Germline V lookup: CDR1 SGHAT, CDR2 FQNNGV. This CDR3 has 16 residues. CDR3 loop: CASSPGRTSGRETQYF. The CDR3 DNA reads TGTGCCAGCAGCCCCGGGCGGACTAGCGGGAGGGAGACCCAGTACTTC.

V gene TRBV4-3 combines with J gene TRBJ2-7; 14 bases line up with TRBD2. This CDR3 is built from 19 residues. Germline lookup yields CDR1 LGHNA and CDR2 YSLEER. The J segment lost 7 bases and the V segment lost 2 bases, leaving 16 bases of the junction unmatched. CDR3 nucleotides: TGCGCCAGCAGCCAATTTCCGGGACTAGCGGGAGAGGCGAACAATGAGCAGTACTTC. Residues: CASSQFPGLAGEANNEQYF.

Within the sample, this clonotype is medium-sized. The chain uses TRBV6-1 and TRBJ2-6; D call uncertain. Germline CDR1 reads MNHNS; CDR2 reads SASEGT. Trimming shortened V by 5 bases and J by 1 base, and 6 bases separated the two germline ends. The CDR3 sequence is 14 residues long. The CDR3, as DNA: TGTGCCAGCAGTCCCCTTTCTGGGGCCAACGTCCTGACTTTC. This encodes CASSPLSGANVLTF.

The J gene is TRBJ2-3, the V gene TRBV3-1; TRBD2 is a possible D gene (6 bases). The CDR3 extends over 13 amino acids. Germline lookup yields CDR1 LGHDT and CDR2 YNNKEL (reference sequence). V lost 4 bases to trimming and J lost 1 base, with 6 bases between them. This CDR3 is CASSRGGTDTQYF. The DNA of the CDR3 is TGTGCCAGCAGCCGGGGGGGCACAGATACGCAGTATTTT.